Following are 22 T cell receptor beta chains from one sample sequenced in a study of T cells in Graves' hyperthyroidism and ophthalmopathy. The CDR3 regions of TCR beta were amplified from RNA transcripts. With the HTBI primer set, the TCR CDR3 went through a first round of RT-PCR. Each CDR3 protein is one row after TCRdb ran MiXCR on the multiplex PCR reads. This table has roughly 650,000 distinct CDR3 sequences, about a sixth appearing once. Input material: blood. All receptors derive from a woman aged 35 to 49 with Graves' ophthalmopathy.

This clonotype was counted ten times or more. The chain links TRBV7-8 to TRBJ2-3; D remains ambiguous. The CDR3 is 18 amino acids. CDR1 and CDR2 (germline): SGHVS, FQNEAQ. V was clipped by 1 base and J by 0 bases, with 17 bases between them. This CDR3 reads CASSLEVVVGGSTDTQYF. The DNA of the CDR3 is TGTGCCAGCAGCTTAGAGGTCGTTGTGGGTGGGAGCACAGATACGCAGTATTTT.

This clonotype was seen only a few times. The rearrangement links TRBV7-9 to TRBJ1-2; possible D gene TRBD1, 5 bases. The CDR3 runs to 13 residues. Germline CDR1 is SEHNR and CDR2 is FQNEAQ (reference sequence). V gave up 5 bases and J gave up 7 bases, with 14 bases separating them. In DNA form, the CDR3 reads TGTGCCAGCAGCGCCGGGGGTTTTGGTGGCTACACCTTC. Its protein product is CASSAGGFGGYTF.

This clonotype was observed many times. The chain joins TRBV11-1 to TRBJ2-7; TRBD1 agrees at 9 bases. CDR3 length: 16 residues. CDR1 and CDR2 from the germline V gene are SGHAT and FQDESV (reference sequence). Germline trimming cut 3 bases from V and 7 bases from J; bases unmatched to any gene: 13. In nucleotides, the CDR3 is TGTGCCAGCAGCTTCAACCCGGGACAGGGCCGAAGGGAGCAGTACTTC. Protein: CASSFNPGQGRREQYF.

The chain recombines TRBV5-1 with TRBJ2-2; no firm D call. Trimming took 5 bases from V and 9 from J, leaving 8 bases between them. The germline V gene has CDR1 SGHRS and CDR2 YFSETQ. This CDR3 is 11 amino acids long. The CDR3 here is CASSRNRELFF. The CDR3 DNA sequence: TGCGCCAGCAGTCGGAACAGGGAGCTGTTTTTT.

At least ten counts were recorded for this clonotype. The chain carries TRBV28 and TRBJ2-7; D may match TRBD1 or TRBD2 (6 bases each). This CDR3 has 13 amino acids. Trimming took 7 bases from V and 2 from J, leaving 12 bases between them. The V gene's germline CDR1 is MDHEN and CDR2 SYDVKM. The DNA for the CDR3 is TGTGCCAGCAATCCTGGGGGGCCCTACGAGCAGTACTTC. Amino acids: CASNPGGPYEQYF. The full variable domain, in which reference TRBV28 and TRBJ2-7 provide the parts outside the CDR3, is DVKVTQSSRYLVKRTGEKVFLECVQDMDHENMFWYRQDPGLGLRLIYFSYDVKMKEKGDIPEGYSVSREKKERFSLILESASTNQTSMYLCASNPGGPYEQYFGPGTRLTVT.

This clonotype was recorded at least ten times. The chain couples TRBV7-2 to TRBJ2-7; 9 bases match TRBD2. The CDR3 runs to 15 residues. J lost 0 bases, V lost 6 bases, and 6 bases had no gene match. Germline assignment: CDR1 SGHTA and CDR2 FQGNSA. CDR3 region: CASSRTSVSSYEQYF. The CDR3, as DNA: TGTGCCAGCAGTCGGACTAGCGTGAGCTCCTACGAGCAGTACTTC.

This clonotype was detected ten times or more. CDR3 coding DNA: TGCGCCAGCAGCGGGGGACAAATGAACACTGAAGCTTTCTTT. It translates to CASSGGQMNTEAFF. The gene calls are TRBV5-1 and TRBJ1-1; a weak D match, TRBD1 (6 bases). The germline V gene has CDR1 SGHRS and CDR2 YFSETQ. V lost 4 bases and J lost 0, with 10 bases in between. CDR3 length: 14 residues.

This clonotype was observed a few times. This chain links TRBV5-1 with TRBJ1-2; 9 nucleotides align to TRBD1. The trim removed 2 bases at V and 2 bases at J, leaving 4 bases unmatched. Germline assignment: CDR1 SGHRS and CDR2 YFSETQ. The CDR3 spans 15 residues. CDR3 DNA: TGCGCCAGCAGCTTTTACGGACAGGGGAACTATGGCTACACCTTC. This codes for CASSFYGQGNYGYTF.

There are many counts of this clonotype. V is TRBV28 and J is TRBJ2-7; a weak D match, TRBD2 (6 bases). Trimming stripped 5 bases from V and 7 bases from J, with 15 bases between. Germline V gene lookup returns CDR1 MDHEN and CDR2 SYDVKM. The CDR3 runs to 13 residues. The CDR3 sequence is CASSLLAGIEQYF. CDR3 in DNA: TGTGCCAGCAGTCTTCTGGCGGGAATAGAGCAGTACTTC.

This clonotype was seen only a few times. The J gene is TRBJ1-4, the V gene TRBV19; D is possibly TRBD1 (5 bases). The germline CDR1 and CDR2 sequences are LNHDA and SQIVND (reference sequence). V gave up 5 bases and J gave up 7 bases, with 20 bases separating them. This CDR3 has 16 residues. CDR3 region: CASSFGDRGIGEKLFF. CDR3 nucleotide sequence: TGTGCCAGTAGTTTTGGGGACCGCGGCATTGGTGAAAAACTGTTTTTT.

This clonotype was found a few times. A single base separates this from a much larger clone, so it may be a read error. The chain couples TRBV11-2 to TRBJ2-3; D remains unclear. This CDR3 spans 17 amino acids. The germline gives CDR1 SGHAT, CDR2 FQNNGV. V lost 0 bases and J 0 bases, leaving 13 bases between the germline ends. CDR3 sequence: CASSLDFLTSSTDTQYF. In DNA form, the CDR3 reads TGTGCCAGCAGCTTAGATTTTCTGACTTCTAGCACAGATACGCAGTATTTT.

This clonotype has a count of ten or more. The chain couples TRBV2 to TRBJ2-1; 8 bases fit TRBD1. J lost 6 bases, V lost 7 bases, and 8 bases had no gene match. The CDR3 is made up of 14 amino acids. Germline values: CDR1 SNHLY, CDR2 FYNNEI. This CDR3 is CASTEDRARNEQFF. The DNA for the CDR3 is TGTGCCAGCACGGAGGACAGGGCGCGCAATGAGCAGTTCTTC.

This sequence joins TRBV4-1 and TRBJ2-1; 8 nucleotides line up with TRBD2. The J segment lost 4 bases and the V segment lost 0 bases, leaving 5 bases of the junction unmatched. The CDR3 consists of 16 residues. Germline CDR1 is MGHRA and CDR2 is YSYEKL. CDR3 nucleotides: TGCGCCAGCAGCCAAGACGTCAGCGGGAGTTACAATGAGCAGTTCTTC. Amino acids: CASSQDVSGSYNEQFF.

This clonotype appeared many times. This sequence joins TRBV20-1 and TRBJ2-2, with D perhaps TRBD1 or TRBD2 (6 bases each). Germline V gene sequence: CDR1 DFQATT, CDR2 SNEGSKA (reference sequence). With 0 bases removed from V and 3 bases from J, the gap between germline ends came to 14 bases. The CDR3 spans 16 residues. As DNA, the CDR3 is TGCAGTGCTAGAGATCCGGCAGGGGAGGACACCGGGGAGCTGTTTTTT. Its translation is CSARDPAGEDTGELFF.

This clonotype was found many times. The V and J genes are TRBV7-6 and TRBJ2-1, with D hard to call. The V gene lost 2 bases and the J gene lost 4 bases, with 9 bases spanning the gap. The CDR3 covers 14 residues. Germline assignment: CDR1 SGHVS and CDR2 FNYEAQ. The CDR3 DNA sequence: TGTGCCAGCAGCTTATCGTCCCCTTACAATGAGCAGTTCTTC. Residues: CASSLSSPYNEQFF.

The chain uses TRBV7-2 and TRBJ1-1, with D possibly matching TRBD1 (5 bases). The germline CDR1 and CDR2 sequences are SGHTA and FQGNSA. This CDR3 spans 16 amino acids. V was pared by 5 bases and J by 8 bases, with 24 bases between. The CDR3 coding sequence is TGTGCCAGCAGCCTTCCCGGGAGGGGCGCGCAAAAAGAAGCTTTCTTT. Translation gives CASSLPGRGAQKEAFF.

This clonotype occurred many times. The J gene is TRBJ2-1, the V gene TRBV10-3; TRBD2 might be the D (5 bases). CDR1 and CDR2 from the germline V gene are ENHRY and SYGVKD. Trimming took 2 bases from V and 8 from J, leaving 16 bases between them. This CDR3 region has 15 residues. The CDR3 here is CAISEREPRMDEQFF. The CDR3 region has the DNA TGTGCCATCAGTGAGAGGGAGCCCAGGATGGATGAGCAGTTCTTC.

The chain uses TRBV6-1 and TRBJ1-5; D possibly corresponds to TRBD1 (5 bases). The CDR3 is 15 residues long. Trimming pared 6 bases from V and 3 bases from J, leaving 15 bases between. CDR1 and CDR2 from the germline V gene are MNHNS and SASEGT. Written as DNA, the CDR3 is TGTGCCAGCAGGGGGGGGGTCAGCGACAATCAGCCCCAGCATTTT. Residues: CASRGGVSDNQPQHF.

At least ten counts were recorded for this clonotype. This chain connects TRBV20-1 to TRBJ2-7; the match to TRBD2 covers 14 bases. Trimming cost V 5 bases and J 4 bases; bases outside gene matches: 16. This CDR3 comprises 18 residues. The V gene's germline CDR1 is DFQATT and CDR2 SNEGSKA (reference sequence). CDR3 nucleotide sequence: TGCAGTGCTTCGGGGACTAGCGGGAGTCGGCTAGGGAAATACGAGCAGTACTTC. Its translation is CSASGTSGSRLGKYEQYF.

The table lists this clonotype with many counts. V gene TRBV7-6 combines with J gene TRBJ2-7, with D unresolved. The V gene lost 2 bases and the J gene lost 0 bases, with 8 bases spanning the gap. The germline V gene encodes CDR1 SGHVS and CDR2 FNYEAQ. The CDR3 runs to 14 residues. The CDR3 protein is CASSLQEFSYEQYF. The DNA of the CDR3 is TGTGCCAGCAGCTTACAGGAGTTCTCCTACGAGCAGTACTTC.

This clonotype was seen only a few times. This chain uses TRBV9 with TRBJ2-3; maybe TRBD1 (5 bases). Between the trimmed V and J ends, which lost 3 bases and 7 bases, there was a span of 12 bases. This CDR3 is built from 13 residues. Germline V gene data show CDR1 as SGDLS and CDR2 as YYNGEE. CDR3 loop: CASSETSGNTQYF. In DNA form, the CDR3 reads TGTGCCAGCAGCGAGACCTCAGGGAATACGCAGTATTTT. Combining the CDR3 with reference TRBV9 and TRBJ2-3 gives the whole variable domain DSGVTQTPKHLITATGQRVTLRCSPRSGDLSVYWYQQSLDQGLQFLIQYYNGEERAKGNILERFSAQQFPDLHSELNLSSLELGDSALYFCASSETSGNTQYFGPGTRLTVL.

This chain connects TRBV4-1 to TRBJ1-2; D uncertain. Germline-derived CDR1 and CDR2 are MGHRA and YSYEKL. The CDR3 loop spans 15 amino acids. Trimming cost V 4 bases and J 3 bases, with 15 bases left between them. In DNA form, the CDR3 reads TGCGCCAGCAGCCGAAATGGAGTAAAGGACTATGGCTACACCTTC. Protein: CASSRNGVKDYGYTF.